Below, 15 T cell receptor beta chains from the same sample are listed, as sequenced in a study of blood T cell repertoires in COVID-19. Using immunoSEQ multiplex PCR, the repertoire was profiled, and TCRdb retains in-frame clones only, with some absent. The table includes under 400,000 clones, around nine tenths detected once. Material for sequencing was PBMCs or T cells enriched from blood (not recorded which). The receptors shown here come from a woman in her thirties who had been exposed to COVID-19.

V usage is TRBV11-2 and J usage is TRBJ1-2; perhaps TRBD1 as D (5 bases). Germline V gives CDR1 SGHAT, CDR2 FQNNGV. V was clipped by 0 bases and J by 1 base, with 18 bases between them. This CDR3 is built from 18 residues. This chain's CDR3 is CASSLDAAGFLSNYGYTF. Written as DNA, the CDR3 is TGTGCCAGCAGCTTAGATGCGGCAGGGTTTTTGAGTAACTATGGCTACACCTTC.

The rearrangement uses TRBV2 and TRBJ2-2, with 8 bases that match TRBD1. Trimming at V came to 7 bases and at J to 3 bases, leaving 7 bases not matched to a gene. The CDR3 length is 15 residues. The germline gives CDR1 SNHLY, CDR2 FYNNEI. The CDR3 DNA is TGTGCCAGCACGGGCCAGGGGGCTCACACCGGGGAGCTGTTTTTT. Translation gives CASTGQGAHTGELFF.

The chain employs TRBV7-9 and TRBJ2-7; D possibly corresponds to TRBD2 (6 bases). CDR3 length: 14 amino acids. V lost 0 bases and J lost 0, with 6 bases in between. Looked up from germline, CDR1 is SEHNR and CDR2 is FQNEAQ (reference sequence). CDR3 bases: TGTGCCAGCAGCTTAGCCGGGAGCTCCTACGAGCAGTACTTC. It yields the protein CASSLAGSSYEQYF.

CDR3 in DNA: TGTGCCATCGGGCCGGGACTAGCGGGAGGGCCTAGCGGGAATGAGCAGTTCTTC. It specifies CAIGPGLAGGPSGNEQFF. The V and J genes are TRBV10-3 and TRBJ2-1, with TRBD2 matching 16 bases. The CDR3 totals 18 residues. With V trimmed by 8 bases and J by 7 bases, 14 bases remained unmatched. Germline assignment: CDR1 ENHRY and CDR2 SYGVKD.

The chain uses TRBV5-1 and TRBJ2-7; D may be TRBD2 (6 bases). This CDR3 region has 15 residues. The V end lost 6 bases, the J end lost 0 bases, and 16 bases lay between the germline ends. Germline V CDR1 and CDR2: SGHRS, YFSETQ. DNA for the CDR3: TGCGCCAGCACGCGGGACGGGGGAGCCTCCTACGAGCAGTACTTC. It translates to CASTRDGGASYEQYF.

This clone showed up just once. For the CDR3, the DNA is TGTGCCACCAGTGATGCCGGGACAACTAACTATGGCTACACCTTC. It specifies CATSDAGTTNYGYTF. J is TRBJ1-2 and V is TRBV24-1; a possible D gene is TRBD1 (6 bases). The V gene lost 3 bases and the J gene lost 0 bases, with 10 bases spanning the gap. The CDR3 length is 15 residues. CDR1 and CDR2 (germline): KGHDR, SFDVKD.

This chain links TRBV6-2 or TRBV6-3 with TRBJ2-2, with D uncertain. Trimming shortened V by 2 bases and J by 2 bases, and 9 bases separated the two germline ends. The CDR3 contains 15 residues. Germline V gene lookup returns CDR1 MNHEY and CDR2 SVGEGT. This chain's CDR3 is CASSYLGSNTGELFF. Written as DNA, the CDR3 is TGTGCCAGCAGTTACCTCGGGTCCAACACCGGGGAGCTGTTTTTT.

V and J are TRBV27 and TRBJ1-6, with TRBD1 matching over 7 bases. V shed 0 bases and J 0 bases; nucleotides not matched to a gene: 17. The germline V gene encodes CDR1 MNHEY and CDR2 SMNVEV (reference sequence). The CDR3 covers 22 residues. Here the CDR3 reads CASSLSPLRTGLGSSYNSPLHF. The DNA of the CDR3 is TGTGCCAGCAGTTTATCCCCTCTTAGGACAGGTTTGGGGAGCTCCTATAATTCACCCCTCCACTTT.

This rearrangement joins TRBV2 to TRBJ1-5; D possibly corresponds to TRBD1 (5 bases). Germline values: CDR1 SNHLY, CDR2 FYNNEI. V shed 5 bases and J shed 2 bases, with 13 bases lying between them. The CDR3 spans 15 residues. CDR3 amino acids: CASSPGTLRNQPQHF. In DNA form, the CDR3 reads TGTGCCAGCAGTCCCGGGACTCTCCGCAATCAGCCCCAGCATTTT.

V and J are TRBV7-6 and TRBJ2-3, with unresolved D. The V end was cut by 5 bases, the J end by 4 bases, with 7 bases between. CDR3 length: 12 residues. CDR1 is SGHVS and CDR2 is FNYEAQ in the germline V gene. The CDR3 reads CASSPLSDTQYF. The CDR3 nucleotides read TGTGCCAGCAGCCCACTGTCAGATACGCAGTATTTT. Full variable domain (missing parts from reference TRBV7-6 and TRBJ2-3): GAGVSQSPRYKVTKRGQDVALRCDPISGHVSLYWYRQALGQGPEFLTYFNYEAQQDKSGLPNDRFSAERPEGSISTLTIQRTEQRDSAMYRCASSPLSDTQYFGPGTRLTVL.

V gene TRBV5-8 combines with J gene TRBJ2-2; 11 bases are shared with TRBD2. The V gene end was trimmed by 1 base and the J gene end by 6 bases; junction bases not matched to a gene: 5. Germline V gene data show CDR1 as SGHTS and CDR2 as YDEGEE. The CDR3 length is 16 residues. CDR3 nucleotide sequence: TGTGCCAGCAGCTTGTCGCTAGCGGGAGGCCCCGGGGAGCTGTTTTTT. It is translated as CASSLSLAGGPGELFF.

V gene TRBV28 combines with J gene TRBJ1-5; TRBD1 matches 8 bases. Losses at the gene ends were 5 bases for V and 2 bases for J; bases not matched to a gene: 11. There are 17 residues in the CDR3. Germline CDR1 MDHEN, CDR2 SYDVKM. The CDR3 nucleotides read TGTGCCAGCAGTGACAGGGGTCTTCGAAAGGGCAATCAGCCCCAGCATTTT. Its protein is CASSDRGLRKGNQPQHF.

V is TRBV19 and J is TRBJ2-2; 7 positions match TRBD2. Germline V lookup: CDR1 LNHDA, CDR2 SQIVND (reference sequence). This CDR3 comprises 11 residues. V was pared by 10 bases and J by 7 bases, with 3 bases of the junction left unmatched. CDR3: CATRDYGELFF. CDR3 bases: TGTGCCACCCGGGACTACGGGGAGCTGTTTTTT.

Here the CDR3 reads CASSHDTDNSPLHF. In DNA, the CDR3 is TGTGCCAGCTCACATGACACAGATAATTCACCCCTCCACTTT. The rearrangement joins TRBV18 to TRBJ1-6; D not certain. This CDR3 is 14 amino acids long. CDR1 is KGHSH and CDR2 is LQKENI in the germline V gene. V was cut by 4 bases and J by 5 bases, with 9 bases left in between.

This sequence joins TRBV4-2 and TRBJ2-2; D is perhaps TRBD2 (5 bases). CDR1 and CDR2 (germline): LGHNA, YNFKEQ. This CDR3 comprises 16 residues. Deletions cut 0 bases from V and 4 bases from J, with 12 bases between. CDR3 sequence reads: CASSQDPGVVTGELFF. The CDR3 DNA follows: TGTGCCAGCAGCCAAGATCCCGGGGTAGTCACCGGGGAGCTGTTTTTT.